The 12 T cell receptor beta chains below all came from one sample that was sequenced in a study of cytomegalovirus exposure and HLA in healthy donors. Sequenced by immunoSEQ multiplex PCR; TCRdb stores in-frame clones only, minus some. The table shows roughly 120,000 clones, with around 94% occurring only once. Source material: PBMCs. The receptor source for this set is a woman younger than 30 in good health and CMV-seronegative.

The rearrangement uses TRBV7-2 and TRBJ2-5, with 8 positions matching TRBD2. The J segment lost 3 bases and the V segment lost 5 bases, leaving 5 bases of the junction unmatched. The CDR3 sequence is 14 residues long. Germline values: CDR1 SGHTA, CDR2 FQGNSA. CDR3 amino acids: CASSVVGGEETQYF. In DNA form, the CDR3 reads TGTGCCAGCAGCGTTGTCGGGGGGGAAGAGACCCAGTACTTC. The full variable domain, with the rest looked up from reference TRBV7-2 and TRBJ2-5, is GAGVSQSPSNKVTEKGKDVELRCDPISGHTALYWYRQSLGQGLEFLIYFQGNSAPDKSGLPSDRFSAERTGGSVSTLTIQRTQQEDSAVYLCASSVVGGEETQYFGPGTRLLVL.

The chain recombines TRBV18 with TRBJ2-1; TRBD1 matches at 9 bases. Germline CDR1 KGHSH, CDR2 LQKENI. V lost 2 bases, J lost 0 bases, and 2 bases stayed unmatched. CDR3 length: 16 residues. This chain's CDR3 is CASSPMDRGSYNEQFF. The DNA of the CDR3 is TGTGCCAGCTCACCAATGGACAGGGGCTCCTACAATGAGCAGTTCTTC. The full variable domain, its missing parts supplied by reference TRBV18 and TRBJ2-1, is NAGVMQNPRHLVRRRGQEARLRCSPMKGHSHVYWYRQLPEEGLKFMVYLQKENIIDESGMPKERFSAEFPKEGPSILRIQQVVRGDSAAYFCASSPMDRGSYNEQFFGPGTRLTVL.

The gene calls are TRBV9 and TRBJ1-6, with 9 bases fitting TRBD1. CDR1 and CDR2 (germline): SGDLS, YYNGEE. V was clipped by 3 bases and J by 7 bases; unmatched bases: 5. This CDR3 has 15 amino acids. The CDR3 coding sequence is TGTGCCAGCAGCGCGGGACAGGGAGAGAATTCACCCCTCCACTTT. Protein product: CASSAGQGENSPLHF.

The CDR3 DNA reads TGTGCCAGCAGTCGAACAGGGCCTCCGGGATTTGGCCAGCATTTT. Residues: CASSRTGPPGFGQHF. V is TRBV6-5 and J is TRBJ1-5; weak D call: TRBD1 (6 bases). Germline assignment: CDR1 MNHEY and CDR2 SVGAGI. This CDR3 is built from 15 residues. The V and J ends lost 5 bases and 12 bases respectively, with 23 bases between them.

CDR3 sequence: CASSPGGGSNQPQHF. Written as DNA, the CDR3 is TGTGCCAGCTCACCAGGGGGAGGTAGCAATCAGCCCCAGCATTTT. This chain joins TRBV18 and TRBJ1-5; perhaps TRBD1 as D (5 bases). The CDR3 is 15 amino acids. Germline CDR1 and CDR2: KGHSH and LQKENI. Trimming took 2 bases from V and 0 from J, leaving 8 bases between them.

The rearrangement links TRBV5-1 to TRBJ2-5; TRBD1 might be the D (5 bases). Trimming removed 4 bases from V and 0 bases from J, with 7 bases in between. The V gene's germline CDR1 is SGHRS and CDR2 YFSETQ. The length of the CDR3 is 13 residues. CDR3 nucleotide sequence: TGCGCCAGCAGCCCGGACAACCAAGAGACCCAGTACTTC. It codes for CASSPDNQETQYF.

This chain connects TRBV5-1 to TRBJ2-7, with 7 bases lining up with TRBD2. V was clipped by 2 bases and J by 0 bases; unmatched bases: 14. Germline CDR1 is SGHRS and CDR2 is YFSETQ. The CDR3 consists of 18 residues. The CDR3 region is CASSFARGERGSSYEQYF. The CDR3 DNA reads as TGCGCCAGCAGCTTTGCCCGGGGGGAGCGGGGAAGCTCCTACGAGCAGTACTTC. Based on the CDR3 plus reference TRBV5-1 and TRBJ2-7, the full variable domain is KAGVTQTPRYLIKTRGQQVTLSCSPISGHRSVSWYQQTPGQGLQFLFEYFSETQRNKGNFPGRFSGRQFSNSRSEMNVSTLELGDSALYLCASSFARGERGSSYEQYFGPGTRLTVT.

The rearrangement links TRBV28 to TRBJ2-5; weak D call: TRBD2 (6 bases). The germline V gene has CDR1 MDHEN and CDR2 SYDVKM. Trimming pared 10 bases from V and 5 bases from J, leaving 17 bases between. This CDR3 spans 13 amino acids. CDR3 sequence: CAINRGYAETQYF. The CDR3 bases are TGTGCCATCAACCGGGGGTATGCCGAGACCCAGTACTTC.

This clone was recorded a few times. The rearrangement uses TRBV11-2 and TRBJ1-2, with TRBD1 as a possible D gene (6 bases). Germline loops: CDR1 SGHAT, CDR2 FQNNGV. V lost 8 bases and J lost 4, with 11 bases in between. This CDR3 has 12 amino acids. The CDR3: CASAGDTYGYTF. The CDR3 DNA is TGTGCCAGCGCCGGGGACACCTATGGCTACACCTTC.

This chain links TRBV4-1 with TRBJ1-1, with D maybe TRBD1 (6 bases). V was pared by 4 bases and J by 1 base, with 16 bases between. Germline CDR1 reads MGHRA; CDR2 reads YSYEKL. The CDR3 length is 16 residues. In nucleotides, the CDR3 is TGCGCCAGCAGCCTCACTACAGGGATTGGGAACACTGAAGCTTTCTTT. Its translation: CASSLTTGIGNTEAFF.

J is TRBJ1-1 and V is TRBV5-4; D unresolved. Germline CDR1 SGHNT, CDR2 YYREEE (reference sequence). The CDR3 sequence is 13 residues long. The V and J ends lost 0 bases and 1 base respectively, with 4 bases between them. Here the CDR3 reads CASSLAGNTEAFF. For the CDR3, the DNA is TGTGCCAGCAGCTTGGCCGGGAACACTGAAGCTTTCTTT.

The chain employs TRBV9 and TRBJ2-5; 7 nucleotides line up with TRBD1. The CDR3 totals 13 residues. V gave up 4 bases and J gave up 4 bases; unmatched junction bases: 4. CDR1 SGDLS and CDR2 YYNGEE come from the germline V gene. The CDR3 is CASSPRDRETQYF. The CDR3 DNA reads as TGTGCCAGCAGCCCGAGGGACAGAGAGACCCAGTACTTC.